This entry concerns a single T cell receptor (beta chain). Its antigen is still unknown. This sample stems from a study of siplizumab effects on memory and regulatory T cells. Study-level findings and limits: It seemed that naive T cells were more diverse than memory cells and were major contributors to the alloresponse.

Data came from immunoSEQ multiplex PCR; TCRdb stores just in-frame clones and leaves some out. The data contain roughly 110,000 clones, over 85% of them seen just once; the ten biggest clones take up roughly 0.16%. The CDR3 totals 13 residues. The chain uses TRBV21-1 and TRBJ2-1. TRBV21-1 has pseudogene status. The TCR comes from a human donor in good health. Sequencing was performed on non-Treg CD4+ T cells sorted from blood. The CDR3 loop is CASSKGDGEKEFF. Written as DNA, the CDR3 is TGTGCCAGCAGCAAAGGAGACGGTGAGAAGGAGTTCTTC.